Following are 21 T cell receptor beta chains from one sample sequenced in a study of shared clonotypes between healthy human individuals. Generated by immunoSEQ multiplex PCR, the TCRdb table keeps only in-frame clones and is missing some. The sample yields about 2.4 million clones, over 85% seen once. The sample taken for sequencing was naive CD4+ T cells from PBMCs. The subset here: CD45RA+ positively selected. These receptors were taken from a man younger than 35 in good health. Some clones in this sample may be carry-over from other donors' samples.

The chain combines TRBV6-1 with TRBJ2-7; 7 nucleotides line up with TRBD2. The CDR3 is 15 residues long. Germline V gene lookup returns CDR1 MNHNS and CDR2 SASEGT. J lost 2 bases, V lost 0 bases, and 4 bases had no gene match. CDR3 coding DNA: TGTGCCAGCAGTGAAGCGCCCAGCGGGACCTACGAGCAGTACTTC. Its protein product is CASSEAPSGTYEQYF.

This chain connects TRBV6-9 to TRBJ2-4; TRBD1 matches 10 bases. Unmatched junction bases numbered 3, after V lost 1 base and J lost 0 bases. CDR1 and CDR2 (germline): MNHGY, SVAAGI. The CDR3 runs to 17 residues. The chain's CDR3 is CASSYWGDRGAKNIQYF. For the CDR3, the DNA is TGTGCCAGCAGTTATTGGGGGGACAGGGGAGCCAAAAACATTCAGTACTTC.

The gene calls are TRBV5-6 and TRBJ2-7, with D perhaps TRBD1 (5 bases). Germline-derived CDR1 and CDR2 are SGHDT and YYEEEE. The CDR3 is 14 residues long. Trimming shortened V by 2 bases and J by 5 bases, and 14 bases separated the two germline ends. The CDR3 reads CASSFLAGRDEQYF. CDR3 DNA: TGTGCCAGCAGCTTTCTGGCAGGGCGAGACGAGCAGTACTTC.

J is TRBJ2-4 and V is TRBV6-6; TRBD2 is a possible D gene (5 bases). CDR1 and CDR2 from the germline V gene are MNHNY and SVGAGI (reference sequence). CDR3 size: 14 residues. The CDR3 region is CATCEREAKNIQYF. CDR3 sequence (DNA): TGTGCTACTTGCGAGAGGGAGGCCAAAAACATTCAGTACTTC.

The chain joins TRBV5-1 to TRBJ2-3; TRBD1 or TRBD2 may be the D gene (5 bases each). The CDR3 is 17 amino acids. Trimming pared 4 bases from V and 6 bases from J, leaving 24 bases between. From germline, CDR1 is SGHRS and CDR2 YFSETQ. CDR3 sequence: CASSPRPLWGMADTQYF. In DNA form, the CDR3 reads TGCGCCAGCAGCCCCCGTCCTTTGTGGGGGATGGCGGATACGCAGTATTTT.

The chain is built from TRBV19 and TRBJ2-1; D perhaps matches TRBD2 (6 bases). Germline values: CDR1 LNHDA, CDR2 SQIVND (reference sequence). V dropped 1 base and J dropped 9 bases, with 13 bases sitting between them. The CDR3 has 14 amino acids. The chain's CDR3 is CASSIVGGAREQFF. Written as DNA, the CDR3 is TGTGCCAGTAGTATAGTGGGAGGAGCTCGTGAGCAGTTCTTC.

This chain joins TRBV18 and TRBJ1-5; TRBD1 might be the D (5 bases). The CDR3 consists of 16 residues. Trimming cost V 3 bases and J 2 bases, with 14 bases left between them. Germline CDR1 KGHSH, CDR2 LQKENI. The CDR3 reads CASSPTVRAGNQPQHF. DNA of the CDR3: TGTGCCAGCTCACCTACAGTCAGGGCGGGCAATCAGCCCCAGCATTTT. Combining the CDR3 with reference TRBV18 and TRBJ1-5 gives the whole variable domain NAGVMQNPRHLVRRRGQEARLRCSPMKGHSHVYWYRQLPEEGLKFMVYLQKENIIDESGMPKERFSAEFPKEGPSILRIQQVVRGDSAAYFCASSPTVRAGNQPQHFGDGTRLSIL.

V gene TRBV27 combines with J gene TRBJ1-4, with 8 bases identical to TRBD1. This CDR3 comprises 15 residues. Germline V gene data show CDR1 as MNHEY and CDR2 as SMNVEV (reference sequence). V dropped 4 bases and J dropped 6; count of bases not matched to a gene: 7. The CDR3 DNA reads TGTGCCAGCAGTTCCCAGGGGGCGAATTATGAAAAACTGTTTTTT. It yields the protein CASSSQGANYEKLFF.

The CDR3 DNA reads TGTGCCAGCAGCTTATTGGGACAGGACGAGCAGTACTTC. It encodes CASSLLGQDEQYF. The rearrangement links TRBV7-2 to TRBJ2-7; 8 bases agree with TRBD1. The trim removed 2 bases at V and 5 bases at J, leaving 2 bases unmatched. CDR1 SGHTA and CDR2 FQGNSA come from the germline V gene. The CDR3 extends over 13 amino acids.

The chain joins TRBV5-6 to TRBJ2-5, with 7 nucleotides matching TRBD1. The germline gives CDR1 SGHDT, CDR2 YYEEEE. V lost 2 bases and J lost 6; bases outside the gene matches: 7. This CDR3 is 14 amino acids long. The CDR3 DNA is TGTGCCAGCAGCTTATGGACAGGCGTCCAGACCCAGTACTTC. This encodes CASSLWTGVQTQYF.

The chain links TRBV25-1 to TRBJ1-4, with a possible D match to TRBD1 (5 bases). The V gene's germline CDR1 is MGHDK and CDR2 SYGVNS. The CDR3 contains 14 residues. V was trimmed by 6 bases and J by 3 bases, leaving 11 bases between them. This CDR3 is CASSQGGSNEKLFF. CDR3 in DNA: TGTGCCAGCAGCCAGGGAGGGTCTAATGAAAAACTGTTTTTT.

The genes are TRBV20-1 and TRBJ2-1, with 10 bases aligning to TRBD2. CDR3 length equals 11 residues. Trimming at V came to 3 bases and at J to 15 bases, leaving 5 bases not matched to a gene. Germline CDR1 reads DFQATT; CDR2 reads SNEGSKA (reference sequence). For the CDR3, the DNA is TGCAGTGCTAGCCTAGCGGGAGTGGGGTTCTTC. Its protein product is CSASLAGVGFF.

The chain joins TRBV28 to TRBJ1-2; D not resolved. Trimming removed 3 bases from V and 7 bases from J, with 12 bases in between. Germline CDR1 MDHEN, CDR2 SYDVKM. The CDR3 covers 13 residues. The CDR3: CASSFPSVGGYTF. CDR3 coding DNA: TGTGCCAGCAGTTTCCCCTCCGTAGGTGGCTACACCTTC.

The gene calls are TRBV6-5 and TRBJ1-2; D gene ambiguous. In germline, CDR1 is MNHEY, CDR2 SVGAGI. The CDR3 has 11 amino acids. The V end was cut by 6 bases, the J end by 8 bases, with 10 bases between. In nucleotides, the CDR3 is TGTGCCAGCAGAGGGTTGGGGGGCTACACCTTC. Translated, it gives CASRGLGGYTF.

This chain uses TRBV29-1 with TRBJ2-3, with 9 positions matching TRBD1. Germline V gene lookup returns CDR1 SQVTM and CDR2 ANQGSEA. J was trimmed by 8 bases and V by 4 bases; bases with no gene match: 7. The CDR3 loop spans 13 amino acids. This CDR3 reads CSVGTGETSTQYF. CDR3 DNA sequence: TGCAGCGTTGGGACAGGGGAAACGTCTACGCAGTATTTT.

This rearrangement joins TRBV7-7 to TRBJ2-5, with 8 bases matching TRBD1. The J segment lost 6 bases and the V segment lost 3 bases, leaving 6 bases of the junction unmatched. The CDR3 totals 14 residues. Per germline, CDR1 SSHAT and CDR2 FNYEAQ (reference sequence). The CDR3 nucleotides are TGTGCCAGCAGCTTTCCCGGCAGGGGGCAGACCCAGTACTTC. This sequence encodes CASSFPGRGQTQYF.

The CDR3 coding sequence is TGCGCCAGCAGTGAGCCTAGCGGGAGCTATGAGCAGTTCTTC. Its translation is CASSEPSGSYEQFF. This chain joins TRBV10-2 and TRBJ2-1, with 10 bases that match TRBD2. V shed 2 bases and J 8 bases; nucleotides not matched to a gene: 3. Germline V gene data show CDR1 as WSHSY and CDR2 as SAAADI. The length of the CDR3 is 14 residues.

Note on this clone: Other nucleotide sequences from this sample produce the same CDR3. The chain uses TRBV5-1 and TRBJ2-7; the match to TRBD2 covers 9 bases. The V and J ends lost 0 bases and 1 base, in that order; junction bases with no gene match: 5. The CDR3 is 16 residues long. CDR1 is SGHRS and CDR2 is YFSETQ in the germline V gene. CDR3 sequence (DNA): TGCGCCAGCAGCTTGGGCACTAGCGGGCCTTCCTACGAGCAGTACTTC. Protein: CASSLGTSGPSYEQYF. The entire variable domain, with the rest obtained from reference TRBV5-1 and TRBJ2-7, is as follows: KAGVTQTPRYLIKTRGQQVTLSCSPISGHRSVSWYQQTPGQGLQFLFEYFSETQRNKGNFPGRFSGRQFSNSRSEMNVSTLELGDSALYLCASSLGTSGPSYEQYFGPGTRLTVT.

CDR3: CASSLDRWPDTQYF. As DNA, the CDR3 is TGTGCCAGCAGCTTAGACCGGTGGCCAGATACGCAGTATTTT. This chain links TRBV11-2 with TRBJ2-3; D unclear. Germline CDR1 reads SGHAT; CDR2 reads FQNNGV. Trimming took off 0 bases at V and 4 bases at J, with 8 bases between the two ends. The CDR3 runs to 14 residues.

The rearrangement links TRBV6-9 to TRBJ2-7; TRBD2 is a possible D gene (6 bases). Trimming pared 10 bases from V and 7 bases from J, leaving 20 bases between. The CDR3 is 13 amino acids. The germline V gene encodes CDR1 MNHGY and CDR2 SVAAGI. CDR3 coding DNA: TGTGCCAAAGGGCTAGCGCGGTCAGGGGAGCAGTACTTC. Translating it yields CAKGLARSGEQYF.

The V call is TRBV28, the J call TRBJ1-2, with 7 positions matching TRBD1. The CDR3 has 16 amino acids. After removal of 6 bases from V and 1 base from J, the junction contained 11 bases not matched to a gene. Germline V gene lookup returns CDR1 MDHEN and CDR2 SYDVKM. The CDR3 is CASRMGVRGDNYGYTF. The CDR3 DNA sequence: TGTGCCAGCAGAATGGGGGTCAGGGGGGATAACTATGGCTACACCTTC.